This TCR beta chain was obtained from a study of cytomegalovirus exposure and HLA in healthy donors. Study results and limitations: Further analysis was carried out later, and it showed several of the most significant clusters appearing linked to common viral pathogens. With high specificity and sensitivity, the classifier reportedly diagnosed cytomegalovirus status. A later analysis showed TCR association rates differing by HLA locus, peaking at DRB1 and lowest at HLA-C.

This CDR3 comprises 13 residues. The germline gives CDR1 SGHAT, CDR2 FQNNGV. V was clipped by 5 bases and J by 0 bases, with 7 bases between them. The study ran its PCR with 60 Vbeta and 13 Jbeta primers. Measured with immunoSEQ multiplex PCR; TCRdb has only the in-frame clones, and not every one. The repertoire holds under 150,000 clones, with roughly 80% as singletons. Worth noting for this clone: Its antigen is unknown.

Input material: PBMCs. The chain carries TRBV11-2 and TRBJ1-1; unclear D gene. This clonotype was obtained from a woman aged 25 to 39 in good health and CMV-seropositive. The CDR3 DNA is TGTGCCAGCAGCACGAACATGAACACTGAAGCTTTCTTT. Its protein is CASSTNMNTEAFF.